The rows below give T cell receptor beta chains drawn from one sample of a study of blood T cells in healthy people across ages. TCRdb reprocessed the 5' RACE reads via MiXCR and lists one record per CDR3 protein. Among roughly 500,000 distinct CDR3 sequences listed, 25% to 30% were seen once. Sample: blood. The receptors shown here come from a woman between 65 and 79 years old in good health. CDR3s include the opening cysteine and the closing phenylalanine or tryptophan. The order of the fields is J gene, clone size, D gene, V gene, CDR3 DNA, CDR3 protein. D genes are given only for firm matches. Where a row states a size, it is once, few, many or the class of an expanded clone; other rows omit it.

>TRBJ2-3|few|TRBD2|TRBV18
TGTGCCAGCTCACCACGACTAGCGGCGGTAAACACGGATACGCAGTATTTT
CASSPRLAAVNTDTQYF
>TRBJ1-5|few|.|TRBV12-3/TRBV12-4
TGTGCCAGCAGTTTACGGGAAAATCAGCCCCAGCATTTT
CASSLRENQPQHF
>TRBJ2-5|.|.|TRBV7-9
TGTGCCAGCAGCCATCTGGGAAAAGAGACCCAGTACTTC
CASSHLGKETQYF
>TRBJ2-2|.|.|TRBV5-1
TGCGCCAGCAGCTTGTCCGTAGACAGGTTGAGCACCGGGGAGCTGTTTTTT
CASSLSVDRLSTGELFF
>TRBJ2-2|once|TRBD2|TRBV4-2
TGTGCCAGCAGCCAAGGTAGCGGGGAAAACCCCGGGGAGCTGTTTTTT
CASSQGSGENPGELFF
>TRBJ2-4|few|.|TRBV12-3/TRBV12-4
TGTGCCAGCAGTCGACAGGGACTAAACATTCAGTACTTC
CASSRQGLNIQYF
>TRBJ2-1|.|TRBD1|TRBV27
TGTGCCAGCAGTAGGACAGGGGGCAGGAATGAGCAGTTCTTC
CASSRTGGRNEQFF
>TRBJ2-7|.|TRBD1|TRBV6-6
TGTGCCAGCAGTCCCCTCGACAGGGCTTACGAGCAGTACTTC
CASSPLDRAYEQYF
>TRBJ2-1|.|.|TRBV4-2
TGTGCCAGCAGCCAAGATAAGGAGGAGCAGTTCTTC
CASSQDKEEQFF
>TRBJ2-7|many|.|TRBV27
TGTGCCAGCAGTTCCCAGCCTCCGGGACACCTCTACGAGCAGTACTTC
CASSSQPPGHLYEQYF
>TRBJ1-2|.|TRBD1|TRBV18
TGTGCCAGCTCAAACGACAGGGGCGGTGGCTACACCTTC
CASSNDRGGGYTF